This TCR beta chain emerged from a study of T cells expressing NK-cell markers. CDR1 and CDR2 (germline): SEHNR, FQNEAQ (reference sequence). The CDR3 is 15 amino acids. Production of TCR beta cDNA relied on 5'RACE template switching with UMIs. TCRdb re-called the 5' RACE reads, yielding one record per CDR3 amino acid sequence without DNA. Recorded here are some 340,000 distinct CDR3 sequences; the top ten clones represent 5% to 5.5%. The receptor was isolated from a man aged 18 to 70 in good health. The sample was blood T cells: a sorted CD56 or NKG2C T cell subset, CD4+ or CD8+ T cells, or bulk PBMC T cells (not recorded which). The V and J genes are TRBV7-9 and TRBJ1-1. The CDR3 region is CASRRIQVMNTEAFF.